Listed here are 7 T cell receptor beta chains from one sample, sequenced in a study of blood T cell repertoires in COVID-19. Sequenced by immunoSEQ multiplex PCR; TCRdb stores in-frame clones only, minus some. The sample shows over 450,000 clones, 85% to 90% of them seen only once. Sequencing input: peripheral blood. Receptor source: a woman aged 50 to 60 with COVID-19, enrolled during active disease.

This clone was counted between two and nine times. This chain joins TRBV29-1 and TRBJ1-1; D might be TRBD1 (5 bases). The length of the CDR3 is 11 residues. V was pared by 6 bases and J by 8 bases, with 13 bases between. Germline values: CDR1 SQVTM, CDR2 ANQGSEA. CDR3 sequence reads: CSVGGAQEAFF. CDR3 nucleotide sequence: TGCAGCGTAGGTGGGGCCCAAGAAGCTTTCTTT. The whole variable domain, filled in from reference TRBV29-1 and TRBJ1-1, reads SAVISQKPSRDICQRGTSLTIQCQVDSQVTMMFWYRQQPGQSLTLIATANQGSEATYESGFVIDKFPISRPNLTFSTLTVSNMSPEDSSIYLCSVGGAQEAFFGQGTRLTVV.

The chain recombines TRBV3-1 (or the pseudogene TRBV3-2) with TRBJ1-1, with D perhaps matching TRBD1 (6 bases). This CDR3 is 14 amino acids long. Trimming removed 6 bases at V and 4 bases at J, with 15 bases between. Germline V gene sequence: CDR1 LGHDT, CDR2 YNNKEL (reference sequence). In nucleotides, the CDR3 is TGTGCCAGCAGTTTCACAGGGCAGGCCACTGAAGCTTTCTTT. Translated, it gives CASSFTGQATEAFF.

The gene calls are TRBV9 and TRBJ2-1, with unresolved D. V lost 4 bases to trimming and J lost 8 bases, with 10 bases between them. Germline V gives CDR1 SGDLS, CDR2 YYNGEE. The CDR3 has 12 residues. This CDR3 is CASSPAPDEQFF. The CDR3 coding sequence is TGTGCCAGCAGCCCTGCACCGGATGAGCAGTTCTTC.

The chain combines TRBV7-6 with TRBJ1-1; 9 positions agree with TRBD1. The germline CDR1 and CDR2 sequences are SGHVS and FNYEAQ. The CDR3 extends over 15 amino acids. The J segment lost 2 bases and the V segment lost 4 bases, leaving 5 bases of the junction unmatched. CDR3 nucleotides: TGTGCCAGCAGCTCCCGGACAGGGGATAACACTGAAGCTTTCTTT. Its protein is CASSSRTGDNTEAFF.

This chain connects TRBV7-9 to TRBJ1-2; D gene unclear. The germline V gene has CDR1 SEHNR and CDR2 FQNEAQ (reference sequence). This CDR3 contains 14 residues. The V and J ends lost 1 base and 8 bases respectively, with 14 bases between them. For the CDR3, the DNA is TGTGCCAGCAGCTTAGATGCGGGTACGATCGGCTACACCTTC. Its translation: CASSLDAGTIGYTF.

This chain uses TRBV5-1 with TRBJ2-7; 10 nucleotides line up with TRBD1. The CDR3 spans 14 residues. Trimming cost V 2 bases and J 6 bases; bases outside gene matches: 5. Germline V gene data show CDR1 as SGHRS and CDR2 as YFSETQ. This CDR3 reads CASSFGQGESEQYF. The CDR3 DNA is TGCGCCAGCAGCTTCGGACAGGGGGAAAGCGAGCAGTACTTC.

The chain combines TRBV20-1 with TRBJ2-3, with D maybe TRBD2 (5 bases). V was cut by 6 bases and J by 7 bases, with 11 bases left in between. There are 11 residues in the CDR3. Germline V gives CDR1 DFQATT, CDR2 SNEGSKA (reference sequence). The CDR3 DNA follows: TGCAGTGCACCCGAGGACTATACGCAGTATTTT. Protein: CSAPEDYTQYF.